The 27 T cell receptor beta chains below all came from one sample that was sequenced in a study of human T cells and chemical hapten exposure. TCRdb analysed the RACE reads with MiXCR anew, one entry per CDR3 protein. This repertoire shows around 50,000 distinct CDR3 sequences, less than 9.5% found once; its top ten account for 3.5% to 5.5%. Time point specified: patch test 1, 2 weeks after DPC sensitization. Described treatment: therapeutic diphenylcyclopropenone sensitization with weekly scalp DPC. The sequencing used whole blood, collected in connection with sensitization to the hapten diphenylcyclopropenone (DPC). The receptors here all came from a woman aged 45-65 years with alopecia areata. Some clones in this sample may be carry-over from other donors' samples.

This clonotype came up many times. The gene calls are TRBV5-1 and TRBJ1-4, with 7 nucleotides matching TRBD1. V shed 4 bases and J 5 bases; nucleotides not matched to a gene: 8. Germline lookup yields CDR1 SGHRS and CDR2 YFSETQ. The CDR3 length is 15 residues. Here the CDR3 DNA reads TGCGCCAGCAGCCATACAGGGGAGACCAATGAAAAACTGTTTTTT. This sequence encodes CASSHTGETNEKLFF.

This clonotype was observed a few times. The chain is built from TRBV2 and TRBJ2-2; D is unresolved. Germline V gene sequence: CDR1 SNHLY, CDR2 FYNNEI. CDR3 length: 13 amino acids. Trimming cost V 10 bases and J 6 bases, with 15 bases left between them. The CDR3 sequence: CATSGTPPGELFF. The CDR3 DNA reads TGTGCCACCTCGGGCACACCACCCGGGGAGCTGTTTTTT.

J is TRBJ1-6 and V is TRBV3-1, with 10 bases lining up with TRBD1. In germline, CDR1 is LGHDT, CDR2 YNNKEL (reference sequence). The V segment lost 5 bases and the J segment 0 bases; nucleotides outside the gene matches: 4. The CDR3 runs 17 residues. CDR3 sequence reads: CASSGRTGGSYNSPLHF. CDR3 coding DNA: TGTGCCAGCAGCGGCAGGACAGGGGGCTCCTATAATTCACCCCTCCACTTT.

The chain links TRBV3-1 to TRBJ1-5; 8 positions agree with TRBD1. The CDR3 is 15 residues long. V lost 3 bases to trimming and J lost 3 bases; unmatched junction nucleotides: 4. Germline V gene sequence: CDR1 LGHDT, CDR2 YNNKEL (reference sequence). The CDR3 DNA sequence: TGTGCCAGCAGCCACGGGGACAGGCTCAATCAGCCCCAGCATTTT. Translated, it gives CASSHGDRLNQPQHF.

The sample holds many counts of this clonotype. V is TRBV7-2 and J is TRBJ2-2; 11 bases line up with TRBD2. Germline V gene lookup returns CDR1 SGHTA and CDR2 FQGNSA. The length of the CDR3 is 19 residues. Losses at the gene ends were 5 bases for V and 3 bases for J; bases not matched to a gene: 14. The CDR3 protein is CASSQNPPLAGGYTGELFF. The CDR3 region has the DNA TGTGCCAGCAGCCAAAATCCCCCTCTAGCGGGAGGCTACACCGGGGAGCTGTTTTTT.

This clonotype was counted many times. The chain carries TRBV12-3 or TRBV12-4 and TRBJ2-1, with unresolved D. V lost 4 bases to trimming and J lost 6 bases, with 22 bases between them. The CDR3 is made up of 17 amino acids. The CDR3 is CASSSSFLLRPANEQFF. The CDR3 region has the DNA TGTGCCAGCAGTTCCTCTTTTTTGCTAAGGCCGGCCAATGAGCAGTTCTTC.

This clonotype was seen ten or more times. The J gene is TRBJ2-2, the V gene TRBV10-2; D gene unclear. The V end was cut by 6 bases, the J end by 6 bases, with 14 bases between. Germline V lookup: CDR1 WSHSY, CDR2 SAAADI. This CDR3 is built from 14 residues. The CDR3 nucleotides read TGCGCCAGCAGCCGAACACCTGGGGCCGGGGAGCTGTTTTTT. The encoded protein is CASSRTPGAGELFF.

This clonotype has a count of ten or more. V gene TRBV18 combines with J gene TRBJ2-5; D unresolved. CDR1 is KGHSH and CDR2 is LQKENI in the germline V gene. Trimming took 6 bases from V and 1 from J, leaving 12 bases between them. The CDR3 spans 14 residues. The DNA for the CDR3 is TGTGCCAGCTCCACCACCGGGTTCCAAGAGACCCAGTACTTC. The encoded protein is CASSTTGFQETQYF.

This clonotype was observed at least ten times. The chain couples TRBV6-1 to TRBJ1-2, with 9 bases fitting TRBD1. The germline CDR1 and CDR2 sequences are MNHNS and SASEGT. V lost 4 bases to trimming and J lost 6 bases; unmatched junction nucleotides: 6. The CDR3 consists of 14 residues. The CDR3 region is CASSGDRGKDGYTF. The DNA of the CDR3 is TGTGCCAGCAGTGGAGACAGGGGGAAGGATGGCTACACCTTC.

With respect to this clonotype: This may arise from a read error, as a much more abundant clone is one base away. The chain employs TRBV6-5 and TRBJ2-3; 7 bases agree with TRBD2. CDR1 and CDR2 from the germline V gene are MNHEY and SVGAGI. The CDR3 is made up of 15 amino acids. CDR3 in amino acids: CASSPLATSTVTQYF. CDR3 nucleotides: TGTGCCAGCAGCCCACTAGCGACTAGCACAGTTACGCAGTATTTT.

This clonotype was observed at least ten times. The chain uses TRBV29-1 and TRBJ2-7; the D gene is possibly TRBD2 (5 bases). CDR3 length: 12 residues. Germline CDR1 and CDR2: SQVTM and ANQGSEA. Trimming removed 4 bases at V and 5 bases at J, with 12 bases between. The CDR3 DNA follows: TGCAGCGTTGCTGTTACAGCGGACGAGCAGTACTTC. It translates to CSVAVTADEQYF.

The V and J genes are TRBV11-2 and TRBJ2-7; D is unresolved. The CDR3 extends over 16 amino acids. Germline CDR1 is SGHAT and CDR2 is FQNNGV. V was clipped by 5 bases and J by 8 bases, with 25 bases between them. The DNA of the CDR3 is TGTGCCAGCAGCCCCCTATCATCGGGTGGACCTACGAAGCAGTACTTC. It translates to CASSPLSSGGPTKQYF.

This clonotype was detected a few times. This chain joins TRBV7-9 and TRBJ2-5, with D uncertain. This CDR3 is 14 amino acids long. Germline CDR1 is SEHNR and CDR2 is FQNEAQ (reference sequence). V gave up 5 bases and J gave up 2 bases, with 12 bases separating them. Here the CDR3 DNA reads TGTGCCAGCAGCCCTAGGCCGGAACAAGAGACCCAGTACTTC. Protein product: CASSPRPEQETQYF. The complete variable domain, with remaining parts taken from reference TRBV7-9 and TRBJ2-5, reads DTGVSQNPRHKITKRGQNVTFRCDPISEHNRLYWYRQTLGQGPEFLTYFQNEAQLEKSRLLSDRFSAERPKGSFSTLEIQRTEQGDSAMYLCASSPRPEQETQYFGPGTRLLVL.

This clonotype was recorded many times. V and J are TRBV20-1 and TRBJ1-5, with unresolved D. CDR1 is DFQATT and CDR2 is SNEGSKA in the germline V gene (reference sequence). Trimming shortened V by 0 bases and J by 0 bases, and 6 bases separated the two germline ends. The CDR3 covers 14 residues. Written as DNA, the CDR3 is TGCAGTGCTAGAGATGTGAATAGCAATCAGCCCCAGCATTTT. It specifies CSARDVNSNQPQHF.

The sample holds a few counts of this clonotype. The genes are TRBV5-1 and TRBJ2-7, with TRBD1 identical over 9 bases. Germline lookup yields CDR1 SGHRS and CDR2 YFSETQ. CDR3 size: 14 residues. The ends lost 1 base at V and 5 bases at J; junction bases unmatched: 4. CDR3 bases: TGCGCCAGCAGCTTGTATGACAGGGGGGACGAGCAGTACTTC. Protein product: CASSLYDRGDEQYF.

This clonotype was seen repeatedly, ten times or more. The V call is TRBV2, the J call TRBJ2-2; D not resolved. Trimming cost V 1 base and J 7 bases, with 7 bases left between them. This CDR3 region has 13 residues. CDR1 and CDR2 from the germline V gene are SNHLY and FYNNEI. The CDR3 DNA reads as TGTGCCAGCAGTGAAGGCCCGCACGGGGAGCTGTTTTTT. Amino acids: CASSEGPHGELFF. Drawing the rest from reference TRBV2 and TRBJ2-2, the complete variable domain is EPEVTQTPSHQVTQMGQEVILRCVPISNHLYFYWYRQILGQKVEFLVSFYNNEISEKSEIFDDQFSVERPDGSNFTLKIRSTKLEDSAMYFCASSEGPHGELFFGEGSRLTVL.

This clonotype has a count of ten or more. This sequence joins TRBV29-1 and TRBJ2-7, with D uncertain. This CDR3 has 12 amino acids. V lost 2 bases, J lost 3 bases, and 8 bases lay in between. Germline values: CDR1 SQVTM, CDR2 ANQGSEA. CDR3 amino acids: CSVELVYYEQYF. CDR3 sequence (DNA): TGCAGCGTTGAACTAGTCTACTACGAGCAGTACTTC.

The CDR3 DNA follows: TGCGCCAGCAGCCAAGAGGGGGCGGGTACTGAAGCTTTCTTT. It translates to CASSQEGAGTEAFF. The rearrangement joins TRBV4-3 to TRBJ1-1; the D gene is possibly TRBD1 (6 bases). CDR3 length: 14 amino acids. The germline V gene has CDR1 LGHNA and CDR2 YSLEER. V was shortened by 0 bases and J by 5 bases, with 10 bases between the two germline ends.

A note on this clonotype: Just one base apart from a much larger clone, this may be a read error. The chain is built from TRBV29-1 and TRBJ2-5; 7 bases map to TRBD1. The CDR3 covers 13 residues. CDR1 and CDR2 (germline): SQVTM, ANQGSEA. The DNA for the CDR3 is TGCAGCGCTGACAGGGCCAACCAAGAGACCCTGTACTTC. Protein product: CSADRANQETLYF.

This rearrangement joins TRBV5-5 to TRBJ2-1; 12 bases fit TRBD2. Germline V gene lookup returns CDR1 SGHKS and CDR2 YYEKEE (reference sequence). This CDR3 region has 16 residues. V trimming: 0 bases; J trimming: 2 bases; junction bases outside the gene matches: 0. CDR3 sequence: CASSLGTSGTYNEQFF. CDR3 coding DNA: TGTGCCAGCAGCTTGGGGACTAGCGGGACCTACAATGAGCAGTTCTTC.

This clonotype was detected many times. The rearrangement joins TRBV28 to TRBJ1-5, with 8 bases identical to TRBD1. From germline, CDR1 is MDHEN and CDR2 SYDVKM. The junction had 14 bases not matched to a gene; V was cut back by 6 bases and J by 4 bases. The CDR3 is 17 residues long. CDR3 in amino acids: CASRPLIQGAQNQPQHF. CDR3 sequence (DNA): TGTGCCAGCAGGCCTTTAATTCAGGGGGCGCAGAATCAGCCCCAGCATTTT.

This clonotype occurred a few times. The V and J genes are TRBV18 and TRBJ1-2, with 8 bases matching TRBD1. Germline trimming cut 6 bases from V and 2 bases from J; bases unmatched to any gene: 5. Germline lookup yields CDR1 KGHSH and CDR2 LQKENI. CDR3 length equals 14 residues. This CDR3 reads CASSATGANYGYTF. The CDR3 DNA follows: TGTGCCAGCTCGGCGACAGGGGCGAACTATGGCTACACCTTC.

This clonotype appeared many times. V gene TRBV20-1 combines with J gene TRBJ2-3; 10 bases fit TRBD2. The trim removed 6 bases at V and 4 bases at J, leaving 7 bases unmatched. This CDR3 contains 14 residues. Germline CDR1 is DFQATT and CDR2 is SNEGSKA (reference sequence). For the CDR3, the DNA is TGCAGTGCCGACCTAGCGGGAGTGGCAGATACGCAGTATTTT. Translation: CSADLAGVADTQYF.

This clonotype was recorded many times. The chain combines TRBV18 with TRBJ2-5, with D perhaps matching TRBD2 (6 bases). The CDR3 totals 14 residues. Germline V gives CDR1 KGHSH, CDR2 LQKENI. Trimming removed 2 bases from V and 7 bases from J, with 14 bases in between. The CDR3 DNA reads TGTGCCAGCTCACCATCCGGGAGTAGTGGGACCCAGTACTTC. Translated, it gives CASSPSGSSGTQYF. The full variable domain, with the rest looked up from reference TRBV18 and TRBJ2-5, is NAGVMQNPRHLVRRRGQEARLRCSPMKGHSHVYWYRQLPEEGLKFMVYLQKENIIDESGMPKERFSAEFPKEGPSILRIQQVVRGDSAAYFCASSPSGSSGTQYFGPGTRLLVL.

This clonotype was detected ten times or more. The chain has TRBV30 and TRBJ1-5; D might be TRBD1 (6 bases). CDR3 length: 14 amino acids. Trimming shortened V by 2 bases and J by 4 bases, and 12 bases separated the two germline ends. Germline values: CDR1 GTSNPN, CDR2 SVGIG (reference sequence). CDR3 coding DNA: TGTGCCTGGAGTTCAGGGAGGGGGAATCAGCCCCAGCATTTT. Translated, it gives CAWSSGRGNQPQHF.

The table lists this clonotype with many counts. The rearrangement uses TRBV18 and TRBJ1-5; D might be TRBD1 (6 bases). The germline gives CDR1 KGHSH, CDR2 LQKENI. The germline V and J ends were trimmed by 2 bases and 9 bases, with 14 bases remaining between them. The CDR3 totals 14 residues. In DNA, the CDR3 is TGTGCCAGCTCACCAGACAGGACCACGACGCCCCAGCATTTT. This translates into CASSPDRTTTPQHF.

The table lists this clonotype with many counts. The chain carries TRBV7-9 and TRBJ2-1; 7 bases line up with TRBD2. Germline V lookup: CDR1 SEHNR, CDR2 FQNEAQ (reference sequence). The length of the CDR3 is 17 residues. Trimming at V came to 5 bases and at J to 8 bases, leaving 18 bases not matched to a gene. The CDR3 sequence is CASSPPFREAPGHEQFF. For the CDR3, the DNA is TGTGCCAGCAGCCCCCCCTTTCGGGAGGCCCCCGGGCATGAGCAGTTCTTC.